The 13 T cell receptor beta chains listed next were all sequenced from one sample in a study of cytomegalovirus exposure and HLA in healthy donors. PCR employed 60 Vbeta and 13 Jbeta primers. The assay was immunoSEQ multiplex PCR, and TCRdb's table has in-frame clones only and misses some. Among under 200,000 clones, 78% were seen once, and the ten largest hold roughly 3%. The sequenced material came from PBMCs. The receptors come from a woman between 50 and 59 years old in good health and CMV-seropositive.

The CDR3 spells CASSEAPQGSEKLFF. For the CDR3, the DNA is TGTGCCAGCAGTGAAGCGCCACAGGGGTCGGAAAAACTGTTTTTT. The chain couples TRBV2 to TRBJ1-4, with 7 bases aligning to TRBD1. The CDR3 covers 15 residues. With 0 bases clipped from V and 8 bases from J, the junction kept 6 bases outside the gene matches. From germline, CDR1 is SNHLY and CDR2 FYNNEI.

CDR3 nucleotide sequence: TGTGCCAGCAGCTTATGGCCTGGGACAGGGGGGTACGAGCAGTACTTC. Amino acid sequence: CASSLWPGTGGYEQYF. The chain employs TRBV7-2 and TRBJ2-7; TRBD1 matches at 11 bases. Germline CDR1 SGHTA, CDR2 FQGNSA. The junction had 7 bases not matched to a gene; V was cut back by 2 bases and J by 4 bases. The CDR3 contains 16 residues.

The chain joins TRBV9 to TRBJ1-5; TRBD1 aligns across 7 bases. The CDR3 runs to 15 residues. Germline assignment: CDR1 SGDLS and CDR2 YYNGEE. With V trimmed by 2 bases and J by 6 bases, 8 bases remained unmatched. The chain's CDR3 is CASSVEDRAGQPQHF. CDR3 coding DNA: TGTGCCAGCAGCGTTGAAGACAGGGCCGGTCAGCCCCAGCATTTT.

The chain recombines TRBV29-1 with TRBJ2-5, with 8 bases identical to TRBD1. Unmatched junction bases numbered 6, after V lost 1 base and J lost 5 bases. The germline V gene has CDR1 SQVTM and CDR2 ANQGSEA. CDR3 length: 14 amino acids. Written as DNA, the CDR3 is TGCAGCGTTGAAGGGACAGGGTGGGAGGAGACCCAGTACTTC. This sequence encodes CSVEGTGWEETQYF. Supplemented by reference TRBV29-1 and TRBJ2-5, the full variable domain reads SAVISQKPSRDICQRGTSLTIQCQVDSQVTMMFWYRQQPGQSLTLIATANQGSEATYESGFVIDKFPISRPNLTFSTLTVSNMSPEDSSIYLCSVEGTGWEETQYFGPGTRLLVL.

Comment on this clone: Lacking the conserved final phenylalanine or tryptophan, this CDR3 likely reflects a read error. It is unclear where the CDR3 begins or ends on the DNA, so no DNA is shown, and the CDR3 is as TCRdb lists it. The rearrangement joins TRBV20-1 to TRBJ1-1; the table's D call TRBD1 went unverified against the DNA. The CDR3 length equals 9 residues, ends included. Germline values: CDR1 DFQATT, CDR2 SNEGSKA (reference sequence). Here the CDR3 reads CSARGCPLR.

V is TRBV7-2 and J is TRBJ2-3; TRBD2 agrees at 12 bases. Germline CDR1 reads SGHTA; CDR2 reads FQGNSA. The CDR3 sequence is 16 residues long. After removal of 5 bases from V and 2 bases from J, the junction contained 5 bases not matched to a gene. CDR3 nucleotides: TGTGCCAGCAGCATGTGGACTAGCGGGGCCACAGATACGCAGTATTTT. It specifies CASSMWTSGATDTQYF.

The V gene is TRBV4-3, the J gene TRBJ2-1, with TRBD2 identical over 13 bases. Trimming removed 4 bases from V and 7 bases from J; junction bases left unmatched: 7. This CDR3 spans 16 amino acids. The germline V gene has CDR1 LGHNA and CDR2 YSLEER. CDR3 sequence (DNA): TGCGCCAGCAGCCGCAAACTAGCGGGGGGGCCAAATGAGCAGTTCTTC. Encoded protein: CASSRKLAGGPNEQFF.

The chain couples TRBV7-2 to TRBJ1-2; no clear D. The CDR3 spans 12 residues. Germline V CDR1 and CDR2: SGHTA, FQGNSA. Trimming pared 6 bases from V and 3 bases from J, leaving 8 bases between. The CDR3 DNA reads as TGTGCCAGCAGGTTGATAGACTATGGCTACACCTTC. Protein sequence: CASRLIDYGYTF.

V is TRBV11-2 and J is TRBJ2-4, with 11 bases that match TRBD1. V gave up 0 bases and J gave up 8 bases; unmatched junction bases: 3. Germline V gene lookup returns CDR1 SGHAT and CDR2 FQNNGV. CDR3 length: 15 amino acids. In DNA, the CDR3 is TGTGCCAGCAGCTTAGAATGGACAGGGGGCGACATTCAGTACTTC. Its protein product is CASSLEWTGGDIQYF.

This clone appeared a few times. The rearrangement uses TRBV19 and TRBJ1-1; possible D gene TRBD1, 5 bases. V was clipped by 8 bases and J by 1 base, with 11 bases between them. The CDR3 has 13 amino acids. The germline V gene encodes CDR1 LNHDA and CDR2 SQIVND (reference sequence). The DNA for the CDR3 is TGTGCCAGTGTCCCACAGGAGAACACTGAAGCTTTCTTT. Its protein product is CASVPQENTEAFF.

V and J are TRBV4-3 and TRBJ2-2, with TRBD2 matching over 13 bases. The germline V gene has CDR1 LGHNA and CDR2 YSLEER. J was trimmed by 1 base and V by 0 bases; bases with no gene match: 14. The CDR3 covers 22 residues. The CDR3 protein is CASSQETGLAGAVMGNTGELFF. CDR3 DNA: TGCGCCAGCAGCCAAGAGACCGGACTAGCGGGAGCGGTGATGGGGAACACCGGGGAGCTGTTTTTT.

The chain recombines TRBV11-2 with TRBJ1-2, with TRBD1 as a possible D gene (5 bases). This CDR3 comprises 13 residues. The germline V gene has CDR1 SGHAT and CDR2 FQNNGV. Trimming pared 1 base from V and 4 bases from J, leaving 7 bases between. Here the CDR3 reads CASSLGRGYGYTF. The CDR3 nucleotides read TGTGCCAGCAGCTTAGGGAGGGGCTATGGCTACACCTTC.

As DNA, the CDR3 is TGTGCCAGCAGCTTAGGGGCGTCCGGGGGGACCGGGGAGCTGTTTTTT. Translating it yields CASSLGASGGTGELFF. The V and J genes are TRBV7-3 and TRBJ2-2, with 7 bases identical to TRBD2. Germline CDR1 and CDR2: SGHTA and FQGTGA. J was trimmed by 5 bases and V by 2 bases; bases with no gene match: 8. The CDR3 length is 16 residues.